The present T cell receptor (beta chain) was sequenced within a study of vaccination effects on CD4 cells after COVID-19. The authors isolated CD4+ T cells after ten to eleven days of culture. A positive SARS-CoV-2 PCR test fell between March and December 2020. Half-medium exchanges with IL-2 medium took place on days 3 and 7. The CDR3 has 15 amino acids. V was shortened by 2 bases and J by 0 bases, with 10 bases between the two germline ends. Germline values: CDR1 SGHKS, CDR2 YYEKEE (reference sequence). Profiled with immunoSEQ multiplex PCR; TCRdb holds only in-frame clones, not every one. There are tens of thousands of clones in the sample; 74% occur only once, and roughly 8.8% lies in the top ten. This clone has a handful of counts. Its antigen is not known.

This receptor was identified in a human donor who had a prior SARS-CoV-2 infection. The genes are TRBV5-5 and TRBJ2-3; D is perhaps TRBD2 (5 bases). The source material was CD4+ T cells from PBMCs cultured without peptide, sampled before COVID-19 vaccination. CDR3 in amino acids: CASSFSRTSTDTQYF. In nucleotides, the CDR3 is TGTGCCAGCAGCTTTTCCCGGACTAGCACAGATACGCAGTATTTT.